These 23 T cell receptor beta chains were all obtained from the same sample, sequenced in a study of human T cells and chemical hapten exposure (dated by TCRdb to the early 2020s). Library method: RACE. The sequencer listed for this sample is NextSeq 500. TCRdb reprocessed the public reads (quality trimming at Q25 with fastp, clone calling with MiXCR) and kept in-frame beta chains. Each CDR3 protein gets just one entry, which takes the most common genes and DNA from the rows behind it. The sample table shows roughly 75,000 distinct CDR3 sequences, and around 9.3% are seen once. The ten largest clones capture approximately 1.5% of the sample. The meaning of the sample's time point label: healthy volunteer bleed at 6 weeks. Unfractionated whole blood was collected in Tempus Blood RNA tubes, and total RNA was extracted from that blood. Input material: whole blood. These receptors were obtained from a female donor in good health. Some clones in this sample may be carry-over from other donors' samples.

This clonotype has at least ten counts. The chain is built from TRBV6-2 or TRBV6-3 and TRBJ2-5; 9 positions match TRBD1. Germline V lookup: CDR1 MNHEY, CDR2 SVGEGT. V was clipped by 0 bases and J by 4 bases; unmatched bases: 3. This CDR3 is 15 amino acids long. The DNA of the CDR3 is TGTGCCAGCAGTTACTCGACAGGGGGACGAGAGACCCAGTACTTC. Translated, it gives CASSYSTGGRETQYF.

A few counts support this clonotype. The rearrangement joins TRBV2 to TRBJ1-6; D is perhaps TRBD1 (6 bases). Germline assignment: CDR1 SNHLY and CDR2 FYNNEI. The CDR3 covers 15 residues. V was shortened by 7 bases and J by 7 bases, with 17 bases between the two germline ends. The CDR3 nucleotides are TGTGCCAGCAAAAATCGGACAGCGAGCAATTCACCCCTCCACTTT. This sequence encodes CASKNRTASNSPLHF.

The chain carries TRBV20-1 and TRBJ2-3, with D unclear. Germline-derived CDR1 and CDR2 are DFQATT and SNEGSKA (reference sequence). Trimming took 3 bases from V and 2 from J, leaving 12 bases between them. This CDR3 has 14 amino acids. The CDR3 DNA follows: TGCAGTGCTAGTCTACTGACAAACACAGATACGCAGTATTTT. It yields the protein CSASLLTNTDTQYF.

This clonotype was found many times. The V call is TRBV6-5, the J call TRBJ1-1; D is uncertain. V was trimmed by 4 bases and J by 9 bases, leaving 12 bases between them. Germline lookup yields CDR1 MNHEY and CDR2 SVGAGI. The CDR3 sequence is 12 residues long. CDR3 in DNA: TGTGCCAGCAGTTCCGCCGGTGGGCAAGCTTTCTTT. Translating gives CASSSAGGQAFF.

The chain has TRBV2 and TRBJ1-1; TRBD1 matches at 9 bases. With V trimmed by 6 bases and J by 4 bases, 9 bases remained unmatched. Germline-derived CDR1 and CDR2 are SNHLY and FYNNEI. The CDR3 is 15 amino acids. CDR3 residues: CASRKIQGAITEAFF. CDR3 DNA sequence: TGTGCCAGCAGGAAAATACAGGGGGCAATCACTGAAGCTTTCTTT.

At least ten counts were recorded for this clonotype. The chain carries TRBV7-9 and TRBJ2-2, with 10 bases that match TRBD1. V shed 5 bases, J shed 5 bases, and the junction held 5 bases outside the gene matches. CDR1 SEHNR and CDR2 FQNEAQ come from the germline V gene (reference sequence). The CDR3 consists of 15 residues. DNA for the CDR3: TGTGCCAGCAGCCCCGGGACAGGGGATACCGGGGAGCTGTTTTTT. Its translation is CASSPGTGDTGELFF.

At least ten counts were recorded for this clonotype. The chain links TRBV6-5 to TRBJ1-4; unclear D gene. CDR1 and CDR2 (germline): MNHEY, SVGAGI. This CDR3 spans 16 amino acids. Trimming shortened V by 2 bases and J by 3 bases, and 13 bases separated the two germline ends. CDR3 loop: CASSYGVQAANEKLFF. The CDR3 DNA is TGTGCCAGCAGTTACGGTGTCCAGGCGGCTAATGAAAAACTGTTTTTT.

This clonotype was recorded at least ten times. The chain recombines TRBV28 with TRBJ1-6; TRBD1 is a possible D gene (5 bases). The V gene's germline CDR1 is MDHEN and CDR2 SYDVKM. CDR3 length equals 14 residues. V was pared by 4 bases and J by 7 bases, with 11 bases between. CDR3 in amino acids: CASSWEGNNSPLHF. The CDR3 region has the DNA TGTGCCAGCAGTTGGGAGGGGAACAATTCACCCCTCCACTTT.

V usage is TRBV14 and J usage is TRBJ1-1; D ambiguous. The CDR3 is 12 residues long. From germline, CDR1 is SGHDN and CDR2 FVKESK. The germline V and J ends were trimmed by 1 base and 12 bases, with 12 bases remaining between them. The CDR3 region is CASSQVSLRTFF. The CDR3 region has the DNA TGTGCCAGCAGCCAAGTCTCCCTTAGAACTTTCTTT.

This clonotype appeared a single time. A single base separates this from a much larger clone, so it may be a read error. Lacking the conserved final phenylalanine or tryptophan, this CDR3 likely reflects a read error. CDR3 sequence reads: CASSPQTGGVYEQYL. The CDR3 DNA reads TGCGCCAGCAGCCCGCAGACAGGGGGCGTCTACGAGCAGTACTTA. This rearrangement joins TRBV5-1 to TRBJ2-7, with TRBD1 matching 10 bases. The CDR3 spans 15 residues. The junction had 7 bases not matched to a gene; V was cut back by 4 bases and J by 3 bases. CDR1 is SGHRS and CDR2 is YFSETQ in the germline V gene.

This clonotype has a handful of counts. V is TRBV4-3 and J is TRBJ1-5; D may be TRBD1 (5 bases). The CDR3 consists of 13 residues. From germline, CDR1 is LGHNA and CDR2 YSLEER. Trimming shortened V by 4 bases and J by 2 bases, and 6 bases separated the two germline ends. The CDR3: CASSRGGNQPQHF. CDR3 DNA sequence: TGCGCCAGCAGCCGGGGGGGCAATCAGCCCCAGCATTTT.

The chain combines TRBV27 with TRBJ2-7; D possibly corresponds to TRBD2 (5 bases). V gave up 0 bases and J gave up 7 bases, with 13 bases separating them. The CDR3 sequence is 14 residues long. The germline gives CDR1 MNHEY, CDR2 SMNVEV (reference sequence). The CDR3 nucleotides are TGTGCCAGCAGTTTATCAGCGGTCGCGCCAGAGCAGTACTTC. Amino acid sequence: CASSLSAVAPEQYF.

The rearrangement joins TRBV29-1 to TRBJ2-3; TRBD1 agrees at 10 bases. CDR1 is SQVTM, CDR2 ANQGSEA, per germline. V was clipped by 3 bases and J by 4 bases; unmatched bases: 4. CDR3 size: 14 residues. CDR3 DNA: TGCAGCGTTGAGGACAGGGGGTCATCAGATACGCAGTATTTT. Translation gives CSVEDRGSSDTQYF.

The chain has TRBV7-8 and TRBJ2-1; TRBD2 aligns across 13 bases. This CDR3 spans 16 amino acids. Germline CDR1 reads SGHVS; CDR2 reads FQNEAQ. V trimming: 6 bases; J trimming: 5 bases; junction bases outside the gene matches: 7. The CDR3 DNA sequence: TGTGCCAGCAGAAAGGGACTAGCGGGATGCAACAATGAGCAGTTCTTC. Protein product: CASRKGLAGCNNEQFF.

This clonotype has just a few counts. V gene TRBV4-1 combines with J gene TRBJ1-4; no clear D gene. Trimming stripped 0 bases from V and 7 bases from J, with 9 bases between. The V gene's germline CDR1 is MGHRA and CDR2 YSYEKL. The CDR3 extends over 14 amino acids. The CDR3 region is CASSQEWVGEKLFF. In DNA form, the CDR3 reads TGCGCCAGCAGCCAAGAGTGGGTGGGTGAAAAACTGTTTTTT.

This clonotype was seen at least ten times. The DNA of the CDR3 is TGCAGTGCTTCCTCATCTAAAACATGGGCAGATACGCAGTATTTT. Protein product: CSASSSKTWADTQYF. This chain connects TRBV20-1 to TRBJ2-3, with D hard to call. The CDR3 covers 15 residues. V lost 5 bases to trimming and J lost 4 bases, with 19 bases between them. Per the germline V gene, CDR1 is DFQATT and CDR2 is SNEGSKA (reference sequence).

This clonotype was counted many times. The chain uses TRBV27 and TRBJ1-5; 8 nucleotides agree with TRBD1. The CDR3 extends over 16 amino acids. Germline V gives CDR1 MNHEY, CDR2 SMNVEV (reference sequence). The trim removed 1 base at V and 4 bases at J, leaving 6 bases unmatched. The CDR3 loop reads CASSLYGTGGNQPQHF. In DNA, the CDR3 is TGTGCCAGCAGTTTATATGGGACAGGAGGTAATCAGCCCCAGCATTTT.

Ten or more counts support this clonotype. J is TRBJ2-6 and V is TRBV4-3; D possibly corresponds to TRBD1 (5 bases). The CDR3 runs 17 residues. Germline V gives CDR1 LGHNA, CDR2 YSLEER. The V and J ends lost 1 base and 0 bases respectively, with 10 bases between them. The CDR3 sequence is CASSQVFRGSGANVLTF. Written as DNA, the CDR3 is TGCGCCAGCAGCCAAGTCTTTAGGGGCTCTGGGGCCAACGTCCTGACTTTC.

The chain uses TRBV6-5 and TRBJ2-3, with 7 bases that match TRBD2. From germline, CDR1 is MNHEY and CDR2 SVGAGI. The CDR3 totals 18 residues. The trim removed 0 bases at V and 0 bases at J, leaving 9 bases unmatched. The CDR3 region is CASSYSMPSGASTDTQYF. The CDR3, as DNA: TGTGCCAGCAGTTACTCGATGCCCAGCGGGGCTAGCACAGATACGCAGTATTTT.

This clonotype was seen only a few times. A much larger clone lies a single base off, so this may be a read error. This chain joins TRBV20-1 and TRBJ2-3; D uncertain. The germline V and J ends were trimmed by 7 bases and 6 bases, with 11 bases remaining between them. This CDR3 contains 11 residues. CDR1 is DFQATT and CDR2 is SNEGSKA in the germline V gene (reference sequence). The CDR3 DNA reads as TGCAGTGGGGTAGGGTCGGATACGCAGTATTTT. The encoded protein is CSGVGSDTQYF.

This chain joins TRBV25-1 and TRBJ1-6; 8 positions match TRBD1. This CDR3 contains 13 residues. V trimming: 7 bases; J trimming: 10 bases; junction bases outside the gene matches: 6. In germline, CDR1 is MGHDK, CDR2 SYGVNS. CDR3 DNA sequence: TGTGCCAGCAAGTACAGGGGGGTCTCACCCCTCCACTTT. Protein sequence: CASKYRGVSPLHF.

The chain is built from TRBV2 and TRBJ1-3; D may be TRBD1 (5 bases). V gave up 7 bases and J gave up 8 bases, with 15 bases separating them. In germline, CDR1 is SNHLY, CDR2 FYNNEI. CDR3 length: 13 amino acids. Written as DNA, the CDR3 is TGTGCCAGCACGGGGGAGCTCGCAGACACCATATATTTT. Its translation is CASTGELADTIYF.

This clonotype appeared many times. V gene TRBV7-9 combines with J gene TRBJ2-1, with 12 bases lining up with TRBD2. Trimming cost V 5 bases and J 3 bases; bases outside gene matches: 2. The CDR3 spans 15 residues. The germline V gene encodes CDR1 SEHNR and CDR2 FQNEAQ (reference sequence). Here the CDR3 DNA reads TGTGCCAGCAGCCCACTAGCGGGGGGCTACAATGAGCAGTTCTTC. It specifies CASSPLAGGYNEQFF.